One and the same sample provided the 21 T cell receptor beta chains below, sequenced in a study of vaccination and CD4 T cells after COVID-19. Treatment meaning: approximately nine-day PBMC culture with coronavirus spike peptide pools or control peptides (ViraFEST assay). The Oncomine TCR Beta short-read assay sequenced DNA from cultured CD4+ T cells. TCRdb re-analysed the PCR reads in MiXCR, keeping a single row per CDR3 protein. The sample has some 15,000 distinct CDR3 sequences; 74% are singletons. Their antigen targets remain unknown. Sequenced sample: CD4+ T cells from blood, cultured in vitro. The receptors were gathered from a human donor who had recovered from COVID-19.

Comment on this clonotype: Compared with germline, one end of the junction differs, possibly owing to a read error. This chain uses TRBV19 with TRBJ1-2, with D possibly matching TRBD1 (5 bases). Germline CDR1 and CDR2: LNHDA and SQIVND (reference sequence). The length of the CDR3 is 16 residues. Written as DNA, the CDR3 is TGTGCCAGTAGTATATTTGGGACGGGAGCTAACTATGACTACACCTTC. Its translation is CASSIFGTGANYDYTF.

This chain joins TRBV21-1 and TRBJ2-1; the table assigns TRBD2, which was not confirmed against the DNA. TRBV21-1 is a pseudogene. The CDR3 sequence is 14 residues long. The CDR3 bases are TGTGCCAGCAGCAAGTTGCCGCTCGGCAATGAGCAGTTCTTC. It is translated as CASSKLPLGNEQFF.

The rearrangement joins TRBV20-1 to TRBJ1-5, with D possibly TRBD1 on 5 matching bases. The CDR3 is made up of 14 amino acids. Deletions cut 2 bases from V and 3 bases from J, with 11 bases between. The germline gives CDR1 DFQATT, CDR2 SNEGSKA (reference sequence). This CDR3 reads CSARPGGNNQPQHF. As DNA, the CDR3 is TGCAGTGCTAGACCCGGGGGAAACAATCAGCCCCAGCATTTT.

This clonotype has a handful of counts. The chain links TRBV15 to TRBJ1-5, with D perhaps TRBD1 (6 bases). CDR1 LNHNV and CDR2 YYDKDF come from the germline V gene (reference sequence). The CDR3 is 14 residues long. V gave up 1 base and J gave up 5 bases, with 9 bases separating them. The chain's CDR3 is CATSRGDTDQPQHF. CDR3 nucleotide sequence: TGTGCCACCAGCAGAGGGGACACCGATCAGCCCCAGCATTTT. Filled out from reference TRBV15 and TRBJ1-5, the complete variable domain reads DAMVIQNPRYQVTQFGKPVTLSCSQTLNHNVMYWYQQKSSQAPKLLFHYYDKDFNNEADTPDNFQSRRPNTSFCFLDIRSPGLGDTAMYLCATSRGDTDQPQHFGDGTRLSIL.

The chain combines TRBV25-1 with TRBJ1-1; possibly TRBD1 for D (6 bases). Between the trimmed V and J ends, which lost 7 bases and 6 bases, there was a span of 15 bases. The CDR3 totals 13 residues. Germline CDR1 MGHDK, CDR2 SYGVNS. The CDR3 loop is CASIMTGFPEAFF. The CDR3 bases are TGTGCCAGCATTATGACAGGTTTCCCTGAAGCTTTCTTT.

The rearrangement links TRBV7-2 to TRBJ2-7, with D hard to call. The CDR3 runs to 15 residues. With 0 bases removed from V and 4 bases from J, the gap between germline ends came to 13 bases. Germline loops: CDR1 SGHTA, CDR2 FQGNSA. CDR3 sequence: CASSLAPQSGYEQYF. The CDR3 DNA is TGTGCCAGCAGCTTAGCCCCCCAGAGTGGTTACGAGCAGTACTTC.

The V gene is TRBV19, the J gene TRBJ1-1; no clear D. Trimming left V 7 bases short and J 1 base short, with 7 bases between. Germline CDR1 and CDR2: LNHDA and SQIVND (reference sequence). The CDR3 runs 12 residues. The CDR3 DNA reads as TGTGCCAGTAATCTGGCGAACACTGAAGCTTTCTTT. Its protein product is CASNLANTEAFF.

The chain links TRBV28 to TRBJ2-1, with D tentatively TRBD1 or TRBD2 (5 bases each). Germline CDR1 is MDHEN and CDR2 is SYDVKM. Trimming pared 4 bases from V and 8 bases from J, leaving 15 bases between. This CDR3 is built from 14 residues. The CDR3 here is CASSYRGRGDEQFF. The CDR3 DNA follows: TGTGCCAGCAGTTACCGAGGCCGAGGGGATGAGCAGTTCTTC.

By sample fraction, this clonotype is medium-sized. A much larger clone differs by one base, so this may be a read error. V is TRBV7-2 and J is TRBJ2-3; D is unclear. CDR1 SGHTA and CDR2 FQGNSA come from the germline V gene. V shed 3 bases and J shed 2 bases, with 3 bases lying between them. The CDR3 totals 12 residues. The CDR3 sequence is CASSFYTDTQYF. As DNA, the CDR3 is TGTGCCAGCAGCTTCTACACAGATACGCAGTATTTT.

The chain joins TRBV28 to TRBJ1-1; TRBD1 matches at 9 bases. V was clipped by 6 bases and J by 0 bases; unmatched bases: 14. CDR3 size: 18 residues. Germline CDR1 is MDHEN and CDR2 is SYDVKM. The CDR3 DNA reads as TGTGCCAGCAGCTACGTGGGTGTCGGGACAGGGTTGAACACTGAAGCTTTCTTT. It specifies CASSYVGVGTGLNTEAFF.

The chain combines TRBV18 with TRBJ1-5; D gene uncertain. V dropped 3 bases and J dropped 1 base, with 4 bases sitting between them. CDR3 length equals 13 residues. Looked up from germline, CDR1 is KGHSH and CDR2 is LQKENI. CDR3 in amino acids: CASSPESNQPQHF. The CDR3 region has the DNA TGTGCCAGCTCACCGGAAAGCAATCAGCCCCAGCATTTT.

J is TRBJ2-1 and V is TRBV27; the D gene is possibly TRBD2 (6 bases). Germline CDR1 and CDR2: MNHEY and SMNVEV (reference sequence). The germline V and J ends were trimmed by 3 bases and 6 bases, with 24 bases remaining between them. The CDR3 runs 18 residues. CDR3 region: CASSFSVSRTPRGNEQFF. CDR3 DNA sequence: TGTGCCAGCAGTTTTTCCGTGAGTCGGACTCCGCGGGGCAATGAGCAGTTCTTC.

This clonotype was seen a single time. J is TRBJ2-7 and V is TRBV2, with no clear D. Germline CDR1 SNHLY, CDR2 FYNNEI. The CDR3 is made up of 12 amino acids. V lost 4 bases to trimming and J lost 10 bases, with 14 bases between them. CDR3 coding DNA: TGTGCCAGCAGTGTCCAAAGTGTTTTCCAGTACTTC. This codes for CASSVQSVFQYF.

V gene TRBV6-5 combines with J gene TRBJ2-5; no definite D call. The CDR3 covers 14 residues. CDR1 and CDR2 (germline): MNHEY, SVGAGI. V was shortened by 2 bases and J by 4 bases, with 11 bases between the two germline ends. DNA for the CDR3: TGTGCCAGCAGTTACGGCGCGGTGCGAGAGACCCAGTACTTC. Protein: CASSYGAVRETQYF.

CDR3 sequence: CAISESGQGNQPQHF. The CDR3 coding sequence is TGTGCCATCAGTGAGTCGGGACAGGGAAATCAGCCCCAGCATTTT. The V call is TRBV10-3, the J call TRBJ1-5; 9 bases match TRBD1. The CDR3 is 15 residues long. V lost 0 bases, J lost 4 bases, and 1 base stayed unmatched. Germline V CDR1 and CDR2: ENHRY, SYGVKD.

The chain carries TRBV5-4 and TRBJ2-7, with D maybe TRBD2 (6 bases). The CDR3 is 17 residues long. V lost 0 bases, J lost 5 bases, and 21 bases lay in between. The germline CDR1 and CDR2 sequences are SGHNT and YYREEE (reference sequence). CDR3 sequence reads: CASSLAGARDSKDEQYF. The CDR3 bases are TGTGCCAGCAGCTTGGCCGGGGCTAGGGACTCGAAAGACGAGCAGTACTTC.

This clonotype was picked up one time. The V call is TRBV28, the J call TRBJ1-2, with 7 bases identical to TRBD1. Germline V gene sequence: CDR1 MDHEN, CDR2 SYDVKM. The CDR3 is 14 amino acids. Trimming cost V 4 bases and J 2 bases; bases outside gene matches: 4. CDR3 amino acids: CASSSQTGNYGYTF. As DNA, the CDR3 is TGTGCCAGCAGTTCCCAGACAGGGAACTATGGCTACACCTTC.

The gene calls are TRBV6-2 or TRBV6-3 and TRBJ1-5; TRBD1 is a possible D gene (6 bases). Trimming removed 5 bases from V and 4 bases from J, with 12 bases in between. The CDR3 sequence is 14 residues long. Germline CDR1 and CDR2: MNHEY and SVGEGT. CDR3 bases: TGTGCCAGCAGTCGACAGGTGGAAAATCAGCCCCAGCATTTT. It codes for CASSRQVENQPQHF.

The sample holds a few counts of this clonotype. The rearrangement joins TRBV2 to TRBJ1-1; D is undetermined. With 0 bases removed from V and 7 bases from J, the gap between germline ends came to 9 bases. The germline V gene encodes CDR1 SNHLY and CDR2 FYNNEI. CDR3 size: 13 residues. The DNA for the CDR3 is TGTGCCAGCAGTGAAGCTAGGGCAGGTGAAGCTTTCTTT. As protein: CASSEARAGEAFF.

The V call is TRBV15, the J call TRBJ2-4; 8 bases map to TRBD1. In germline, CDR1 is LNHNV, CDR2 YYDKDF (reference sequence). CDR3 length: 16 amino acids. V dropped 5 bases and J dropped 0; count of bases not matched to a gene: 6. The CDR3 spells CATSGGDRIAKNIQYF. The CDR3 nucleotides read TGTGCCACCAGCGGTGGGGACAGGATAGCCAAAAACATTCAGTACTTC.

J is TRBJ2-5 and V is TRBV10-1, with 7 bases lining up with TRBD2. The CDR3 has 12 residues. V shed 8 bases and J 1 base; nucleotides not matched to a gene: 1. Germline lookup yields CDR1 WNHNN and CDR2 SYGVQD (reference sequence). The CDR3 reads CASGRGQETQYF. The CDR3 bases are TGCGCCAGCGGGAGGGGCCAAGAGACCCAGTACTTC.